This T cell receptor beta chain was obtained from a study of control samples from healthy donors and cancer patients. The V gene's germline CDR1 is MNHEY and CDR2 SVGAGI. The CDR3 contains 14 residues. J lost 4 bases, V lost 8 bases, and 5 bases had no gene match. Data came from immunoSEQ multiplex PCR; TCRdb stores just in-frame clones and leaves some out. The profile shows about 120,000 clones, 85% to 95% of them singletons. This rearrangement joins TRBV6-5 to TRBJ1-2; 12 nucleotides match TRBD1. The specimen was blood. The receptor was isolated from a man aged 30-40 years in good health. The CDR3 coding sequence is TGTGCCAGCCACCCGGGACAGGGGGCCTATGGCTACACCTTC. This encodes CASHPGQGAYGYTF.